This TCR beta chain was retrieved from a study of control samples from healthy donors and cancer patients. Germline V lookup: CDR1 SNHLY, CDR2 FYNNEI. Trimming cost V 5 bases and J 0 bases, with 11 bases left between them. The CDR3 loop spans 16 amino acids. Sequencing was performed with immunoSEQ multiplex PCR; in TCRdb, only in-frame clones are kept and a portion is missing. This table holds about 120,000 clones, around 90% found once. Input material: blood. The receptor's source is a woman in her 70s in good health. The chain uses TRBV2 and TRBJ1-6, with D uncertain. CDR3 region: CASSSGGSSYNSPLHF. The CDR3 nucleotides read TGTGCCAGCAGTTCCGGTGGGAGCTCCTATAATTCACCCCTCCACTTT.